The 12 T cell receptor beta chains listed next were all sequenced from one sample in a study of response to subunit inactivated influenza vaccine. Each CDR3 protein gets one entry after TCRdb re-called the RT-PCR reads with MiXCR. The data hold 500,000 to 550,000 distinct CDR3 sequences, with approximately 7.1% observed a single time. The material sequenced was PBMCs from blood, taken around 25 months after vaccination. Receptor source: a man between 50 and 70 years old who received an inactivated influenza vaccine.

This clonotype was counted only a few times. The CDR3 protein is CASSLGVWGYSYEQYF. For the CDR3, the DNA is TGTGCCAGCAGCTTAGGCGTATGGGGATACTCCTACGAGCAGTACTTC. The chain links TRBV7-9 to TRBJ2-7, with D hard to call. Germline lookup yields CDR1 SEHNR and CDR2 FQNEAQ (reference sequence). CDR3 length: 16 residues. Trimming stripped 1 base from V and 0 bases from J, with 13 bases between.

This clonotype was counted many times. The rearrangement joins TRBV14 to TRBJ2-5; D not resolved. CDR3 length: 13 residues. V dropped 4 bases and J dropped 5 bases, with 11 bases sitting between them. Germline V CDR1 and CDR2: SGHDN, FVKESK. CDR3 coding DNA: TGTGCCAGCAGCCCACGCCTCCGTGAGACCCAGTACTTC. The encoded protein is CASSPRLRETQYF.

This clonotype has ten or more counts. V is TRBV6-1 and J is TRBJ1-1; D not resolved. Germline V gene sequence: CDR1 MNHNS, CDR2 SASEGT. CDR3 size: 17 residues. V lost 2 bases and J 0 bases, leaving 16 bases between the germline ends. The CDR3 nucleotides read TGTGCCAGCAGTGAAATTATAGTGTCGGAATTGAACACTGAAGCTTTCTTT. The encoded protein is CASSEIIVSELNTEAFF.

The V call is TRBV21-1, the J call TRBJ2-1; the D call TRBD1 from the table was never checked on the DNA. TRBV21-1 is assigned pseudogene status. The CDR3 runs 14 residues. The CDR3 DNA is TGTGCCAGCAGCTTGGGGGGCTGGCACAATGAGCAGTTCTTC. It codes for CASSLGGWHNEQFF.

This clonotype was counted a few times. This chain joins TRBV7-8 and TRBJ2-5, with no clear D. Trimming removed 1 base from V and 4 bases from J, with 10 bases in between. The V gene's germline CDR1 is SGHVS and CDR2 FQNEAQ. This CDR3 has 14 residues. The CDR3 nucleotides read TGTGCCAGCAGCTTAGATTCGTTCTCAGAGACCCAGTACTTC. Translation: CASSLDSFSETQYF. Full variable domain (remainder filled in from reference TRBV7-8 and TRBJ2-5): GAGVSQSPRYKVAKRGQDVALRCDPISGHVSLFWYQQALGQGPEFLTYFQNEAQLDKSGLPSDRFFAERPEGSVSTLKIQRTQQEDSAVYLCASSLDSFSETQYFGPGTRLLVL.

This chain connects TRBV11-2 to TRBJ1-1; 8 bases match TRBD1. The ends lost 3 bases at V and 6 bases at J; junction bases unmatched: 9. Germline V gives CDR1 SGHAT, CDR2 FQNNGV. The CDR3 has 15 residues. CDR3 region: CASSFPGTGFPEAFF. For the CDR3, the DNA is TGTGCCAGCAGCTTCCCCGGGACAGGATTCCCTGAAGCTTTCTTT.

This clonotype was observed a handful of times. Here the CDR3 reads CASSPISSSGTDEQYF. CDR3 coding DNA: TGTGCCAGCAGTCCCATTTCGAGTAGCGGGACCGACGAGCAGTACTTC. The V call is TRBV28, the J call TRBJ2-7, with 8 nucleotides matching TRBD2. This CDR3 spans 16 amino acids. The V and J ends lost 5 bases and 5 bases, in that order; junction bases with no gene match: 14. CDR1 is MDHEN and CDR2 is SYDVKM in the germline V gene.

This clonotype was seen a handful of times. The rearrangement links TRBV11-2 to TRBJ2-7; D gene unclear. The CDR3 spans 13 residues. The V end was cut by 8 bases, the J end by 6 bases, with 17 bases between. Germline values: CDR1 SGHAT, CDR2 FQNNGV. As DNA, the CDR3 is TGTGCCAGCCGCTCCCGTACGCTCTCCGAGCAGTACTTC. Protein: CASRSRTLSEQYF.

The V and J genes are TRBV27 and TRBJ2-3; no definite D call. The CDR3 has 17 residues. Germline V gene sequence: CDR1 MNHEY, CDR2 SMNVEV (reference sequence). V shed 2 bases and J shed 0 bases, with 15 bases lying between them. The CDR3 nucleotides are TGTGCCAGCAGTTTAAGCCTCCCTTTTGCAAGCACAGATACGCAGTATTTT. The encoded protein is CASSLSLPFASTDTQYF.

The CDR3 DNA follows: TGTGCCAGTAGTGCGTCGACAGGGGGATCTCAGCCCCAGCATTTT. This sequence encodes CASSASTGGSQPQHF. The J gene is TRBJ1-5, the V gene TRBV19; 9 nucleotides align to TRBD1. The junction had 8 bases not matched to a gene; V was cut back by 5 bases and J by 6 bases. Germline CDR1 is LNHDA and CDR2 is SQIVND (reference sequence). CDR3 length equals 15 residues.

This clonotype was counted a few times. This sequence joins TRBV28 and TRBJ2-7; tentatively, D is TRBD1 (6 bases). This CDR3 region has 13 residues. V was trimmed by 7 bases and J by 2 bases, leaving 12 bases between them. The V gene's germline CDR1 is MDHEN and CDR2 SYDVKM. CDR3 protein: CASKAGVTYEQYF. In DNA, the CDR3 is TGTGCCAGCAAGGCAGGGGTAACCTACGAGCAGTACTTC.

This clonotype has more than one count but fewer than ten. The chain recombines TRBV7-8 with TRBJ2-2, with D unclear. This CDR3 spans 14 amino acids. Germline lookup yields CDR1 SGHVS and CDR2 FQNEAQ. Trimming cost V 1 base and J 7 bases, with 10 bases left between them. The CDR3 reads CASSLDGRVGELFF. CDR3 DNA sequence: TGTGCCAGCAGCTTAGATGGCCGCGTCGGGGAGCTGTTTTTT.